One and the same sample provided the 11 T cell receptor beta chains below, sequenced in a study of PD-L1 blockade in urothelial cancer. Regarding time point: peripheral blood 6 weeks after treatment start. Produced via immunoSEQ multiplex PCR; TCRdb's table is partial and in-frame only. The table lists 75,000 to 95,000 clones, approximately 90% of them singletons, with 0.85% to 0.9% in the top ten. Here the sequenced sample was PBMCs, taken around atezolizumab (anti-PD-L1) treatment. These receptors all stem from a woman of 80 years or more with urothelial cancer.

The chain joins TRBV19 to TRBJ2-1; the D is unclear. This CDR3 has 15 amino acids. V was shortened by 3 bases and J by 1 base, with 10 bases between the two germline ends. Looked up from germline, CDR1 is LNHDA and CDR2 is SQIVND (reference sequence). This chain's CDR3 is CASSISRLSYNEQFF. DNA for the CDR3: TGTGCCAGTAGTATTTCGAGATTATCCTACAATGAGCAGTTCTTC.

V and J are TRBV19 and TRBJ2-3, with 8 bases aligning to TRBD1. The germline V gene encodes CDR1 LNHDA and CDR2 SQIVND (reference sequence). V was clipped by 3 bases and J by 3 bases; unmatched bases: 5. There are 15 residues in the CDR3. As DNA, the CDR3 is TGTGCCAGTAGTATGACAGGGGTGGAAACAGATACGCAGTATTTT. It translates to CASSMTGVETDTQYF.

This rearrangement joins TRBV7-2 to TRBJ1-2, with 8 bases identical to TRBD1. The germline V gene encodes CDR1 SGHTA and CDR2 FQGNSA. The CDR3 covers 16 residues. The V segment lost 4 bases and the J segment 7 bases; nucleotides outside the gene matches: 14. In DNA form, the CDR3 reads TGTGCCAGCAGCTCAATGACAGGGGCCCCCGGCGCTGGCTACACCTTC. This translates into CASSSMTGAPGAGYTF.

V is TRBV5-6 and J is TRBJ2-2; the D gene is possibly TRBD1 (6 bases). The V end lost 4 bases, the J end lost 1 base, and 14 bases lay between the germline ends. The germline V gene encodes CDR1 SGHDT and CDR2 YYEEEE. The CDR3 length is 16 residues. The CDR3 region has the DNA TGTGCCAGCAGCCTGGCTGGGGGCCGGAACACCGGGGAGCTGTTTTTT. Translation gives CASSLAGGRNTGELFF.

V usage is TRBV6-1 and J usage is TRBJ2-3; 9 bases agree with TRBD2. V lost 1 base and J lost 0; bases outside the gene matches: 2. This CDR3 is 16 amino acids long. Germline V gene sequence: CDR1 MNHNS, CDR2 SASEGT. The CDR3 sequence is CASSEGAGGSTDTQYF. The CDR3 bases are TGTGCCAGCAGTGAAGGGGCGGGGGGGAGCACAGATACGCAGTATTTT.

The rearrangement joins TRBV9 to TRBJ2-1; 8 nucleotides match TRBD2. Trimming at V came to 0 bases and at J to 6 bases, leaving 8 bases not matched to a gene. The CDR3 spans 16 residues. Germline V lookup: CDR1 SGDLS, CDR2 YYNGEE. In DNA form, the CDR3 reads TGTGCCAGCAGCGTAGAACCCGGGAGGGCTGGCAATGAGCAGTTCTTC. Translation: CASSVEPGRAGNEQFF. Complete variable domain (other parts from reference TRBV9 and TRBJ2-1): DSGVTQTPKHLITATGQRVTLRCSPRSGDLSVYWYQQSLDQGLQFLIQYYNGEERAKGNILERFSAQQFPDLHSELNLSSLELGDSALYFCASSVEPGRAGNEQFFGPGTRLTVL.

The V and J genes are TRBV28 and TRBJ2-7; 8 positions agree with TRBD1. V shed 0 bases and J 2 bases; nucleotides not matched to a gene: 3. Germline V gene sequence: CDR1 MDHEN, CDR2 SYDVKM. The CDR3 sequence is 15 residues long. The CDR3 reads CASSLWSGQAYEQYF. In DNA, the CDR3 is TGTGCCAGCAGTTTATGGTCGGGACAGGCCTACGAGCAGTACTTC.

The sample holds one count of this clone. V is TRBV7-2 and J is TRBJ2-7; TRBD1 is a possible D gene (5 bases). CDR1 SGHTA and CDR2 FQGNSA come from the germline V gene. V lost 6 bases and J 5 bases, leaving 11 bases between the germline ends. The CDR3 length is 12 residues. CDR3 coding DNA: TGTGCCAGCAGTTTGGACACGGACGAGCAGTACTTC. Its translation is CASSLDTDEQYF.

The rearrangement joins TRBV11-3 to TRBJ2-3, with 7 bases fitting TRBD1. V lost 1 base, J lost 1 base, and 11 bases stayed unmatched. The CDR3 is 18 amino acids. Germline lookup yields CDR1 SGHNT and CDR2 YENEEA. The CDR3 sequence is CASSLVSVSGTGTDTQYF. Written as DNA, the CDR3 is TGTGCCAGCAGCTTAGTTTCGGTGTCGGGGACAGGCACAGATACGCAGTATTTT.

The rearrangement uses TRBV7-9 and TRBJ2-1, with a possible D match to TRBD2 (6 bases). The length of the CDR3 is 14 residues. Trimming left V 2 bases short and J 10 bases short, with 15 bases between. Germline CDR1 reads SEHNR; CDR2 reads FQNEAQ (reference sequence). The CDR3: CASSLRWGGAEQFF. The CDR3 nucleotides read TGTGCCAGCAGCTTACGTTGGGGCGGGGCCGAGCAGTTCTTC. The full variable domain, with the rest looked up from reference TRBV7-9 and TRBJ2-1, is DTGVSQNPRHKITKRGQNVTFRCDPISEHNRLYWYRQTLGQGPEFLTYFQNEAQLEKSRLLSDRFSAERPKGSFSTLEIQRTEQGDSAMYLCASSLRWGGAEQFFGPGTRLTVL.

The V and J genes are TRBV18 and TRBJ1-1; 9 bases match TRBD1. The CDR3 has 16 residues. With 6 bases clipped from V and 1 base from J, the junction kept 9 bases outside the gene matches. Per germline, CDR1 KGHSH and CDR2 LQKENI. CDR3 in DNA: TGTGCCAGCTCGACTAAGGCGGGACAGGGGAACACTGAAGCTTTCTTT. Translated: CASSTKAGQGNTEAFF.